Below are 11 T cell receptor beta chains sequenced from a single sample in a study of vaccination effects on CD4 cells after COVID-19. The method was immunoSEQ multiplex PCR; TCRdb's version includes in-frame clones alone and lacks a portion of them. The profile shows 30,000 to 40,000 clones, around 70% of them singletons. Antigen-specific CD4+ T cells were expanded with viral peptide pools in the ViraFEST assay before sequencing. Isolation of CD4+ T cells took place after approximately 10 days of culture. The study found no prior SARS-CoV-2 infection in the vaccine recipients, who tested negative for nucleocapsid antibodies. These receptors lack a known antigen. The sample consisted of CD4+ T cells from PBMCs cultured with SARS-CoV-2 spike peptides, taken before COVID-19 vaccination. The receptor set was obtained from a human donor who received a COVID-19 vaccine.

The CDR3, as DNA: TGTGCCAGCAGCTGGGACAGATCTAACTATGGCTACACCTTC. Amino acid sequence: CASSWDRSNYGYTF. The rearrangement links TRBV5-4 to TRBJ1-2; TRBD1 matches at 7 bases. V dropped 3 bases and J dropped 0; count of bases not matched to a gene: 2. Germline CDR1 reads SGHNT; CDR2 reads YYREEE (reference sequence). The CDR3 has 14 amino acids.

This CDR3 is CASSRTGDYGYTF. The CDR3 DNA reads TGTGCCAGCAGCAGGACAGGGGACTATGGCTACACCTTC. The gene calls are TRBV11-2 and TRBJ1-2; the match to TRBD1 covers 9 bases. Germline V gene data show CDR1 as SGHAT and CDR2 as FQNNGV. With 5 bases clipped from V and 3 bases from J, the junction kept 1 base outside the gene matches. The CDR3 sequence is 13 residues long. Together with reference TRBV11-2 and TRBJ1-2, the CDR3 gives the full variable domain: EAGVAQSPRYKIIEKRQSVAFWCNPISGHATLYWYQQILGQGPKLLIQFQNNGVVDDSQLPKDRFSAERLKGVDSTLKIQPAKLEDSAVYLCASSRTGDYGYTFGSGTRLTVV.

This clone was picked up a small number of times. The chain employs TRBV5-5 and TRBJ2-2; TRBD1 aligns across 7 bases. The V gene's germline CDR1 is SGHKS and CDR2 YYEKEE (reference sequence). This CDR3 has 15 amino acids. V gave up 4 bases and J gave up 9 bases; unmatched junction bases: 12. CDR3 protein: CASSPHPDRDRELFF. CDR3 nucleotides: TGTGCCAGCAGCCCCCACCCTGACAGGGACCGGGAGCTGTTTTTT.

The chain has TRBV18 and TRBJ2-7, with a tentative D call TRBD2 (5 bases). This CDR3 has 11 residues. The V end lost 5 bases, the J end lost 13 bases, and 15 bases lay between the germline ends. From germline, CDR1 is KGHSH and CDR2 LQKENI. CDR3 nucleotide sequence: TGTGCCAGCTCATCCGGGGATGATTCTTACTTC. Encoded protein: CASSSGDDSYF.

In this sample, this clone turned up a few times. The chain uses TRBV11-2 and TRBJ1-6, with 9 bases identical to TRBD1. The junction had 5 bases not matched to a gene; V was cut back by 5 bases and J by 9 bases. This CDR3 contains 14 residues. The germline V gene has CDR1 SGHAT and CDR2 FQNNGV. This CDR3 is CASSPGTGSSPLHF. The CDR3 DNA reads TGTGCCAGCAGCCCCGGGACAGGGTCTTCACCCCTCCACTTT.

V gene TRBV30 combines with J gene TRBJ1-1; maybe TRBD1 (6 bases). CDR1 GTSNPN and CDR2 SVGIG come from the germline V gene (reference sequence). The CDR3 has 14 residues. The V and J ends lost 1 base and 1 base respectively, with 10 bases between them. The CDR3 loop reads CAWSATGKNTEAFF. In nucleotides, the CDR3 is TGTGCCTGGAGTGCCACAGGGAAGAACACTGAAGCTTTCTTT.

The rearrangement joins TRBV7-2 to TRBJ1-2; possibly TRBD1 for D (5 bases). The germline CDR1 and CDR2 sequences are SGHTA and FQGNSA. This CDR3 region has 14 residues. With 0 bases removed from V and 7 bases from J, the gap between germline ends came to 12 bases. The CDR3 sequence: CASSLAGQGVGYTF. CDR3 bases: TGTGCCAGCAGCTTAGCGGGCCAGGGTGTTGGCTACACCTTC.

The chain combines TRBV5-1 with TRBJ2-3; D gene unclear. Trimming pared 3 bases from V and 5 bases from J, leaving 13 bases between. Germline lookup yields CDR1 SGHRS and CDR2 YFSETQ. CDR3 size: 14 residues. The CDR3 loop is CASSSVGTGDTQYF. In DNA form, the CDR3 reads TGCGCCAGCAGCTCGGTGGGAACCGGAGATACGCAGTATTTT.

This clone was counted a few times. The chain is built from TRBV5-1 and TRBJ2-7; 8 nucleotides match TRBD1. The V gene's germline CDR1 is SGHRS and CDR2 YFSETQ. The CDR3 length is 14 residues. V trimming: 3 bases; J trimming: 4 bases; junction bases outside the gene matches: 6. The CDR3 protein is CASSWETGAYEQYF. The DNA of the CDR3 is TGCGCCAGCAGCTGGGAGACAGGGGCTTACGAGCAGTACTTC.

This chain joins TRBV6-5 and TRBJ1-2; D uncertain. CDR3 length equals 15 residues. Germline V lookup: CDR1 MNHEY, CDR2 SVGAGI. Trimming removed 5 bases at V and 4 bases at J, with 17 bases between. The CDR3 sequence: CASSTQAWGAYGYTF. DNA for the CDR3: TGTGCCAGCAGTACCCAGGCGTGGGGAGCCTATGGCTACACCTTC.

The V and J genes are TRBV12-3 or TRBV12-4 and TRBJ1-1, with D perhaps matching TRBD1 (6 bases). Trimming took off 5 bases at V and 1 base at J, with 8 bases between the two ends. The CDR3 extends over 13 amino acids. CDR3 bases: TGTGCCAGCAGTGCACAGGGGAACACTGAAGCTTTCTTT. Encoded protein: CASSAQGNTEAFF.